Below, 20 T cell receptor beta chains from the same sample are listed, as sequenced in a study of blood T cell repertoires in COVID-19. The protocol was immunoSEQ multiplex PCR, while the TCRdb copy is restricted to in-frame clones and leaves out a portion. The table lists 130,000 to 150,000 clones, more than 70% of them singletons. The sample taken for sequencing was peripheral blood. The receptors come from a human donor in a cohort sampled during active COVID-19.

This clone was seen only once. The rearrangement links TRBV18 to TRBJ2-1; perhaps TRBD2 as D (6 bases). The CDR3 runs 14 residues. V lost 2 bases, J lost 7 bases, and 12 bases lay in between. The V gene's germline CDR1 is KGHSH and CDR2 LQKENI. This CDR3 is CASSPFGGPNEQFF. The CDR3 nucleotides are TGTGCCAGCTCACCATTCGGGGGTCCGAATGAGCAGTTCTTC.

V is TRBV5-5 and J is TRBJ1-6; D not resolved. CDR3 size: 15 residues. Germline CDR1 is SGHKS and CDR2 is YYEKEE (reference sequence). V was pared by 0 bases and J by 8 bases, with 12 bases between. In DNA form, the CDR3 reads TGTGCCAGCAGCTTGGGAGCTCACCGGTATTCACCCCTCCACTTT. Its protein is CASSLGAHRYSPLHF.

This chain links TRBV3-1 (or the pseudogene TRBV3-2) with TRBJ2-5; 8 nucleotides agree with TRBD2. Trimming removed 4 bases from V and 5 bases from J; junction bases left unmatched: 9. The CDR3 is made up of 15 amino acids. From germline, CDR1 is LGHDT and CDR2 YNNKEL (reference sequence). CDR3 DNA: TGTGCCAGCAGCCCCCCCGGGGGGGGGAGGGAGACCCAGTACTTC. This codes for CASSPPGGGRETQYF.

The chain carries TRBV7-3 and TRBJ2-3; no firm D call. This CDR3 is 15 amino acids long. CDR1 SGHTA and CDR2 FQGTGA come from the germline V gene. V gave up 2 bases and J gave up 1 base, with 10 bases separating them. The CDR3 sequence: CASSLYGGRTDTQYF. In nucleotides, the CDR3 is TGTGCCAGCAGCTTATACGGCGGTCGCACAGATACGCAGTATTTT. The full variable domain, with the rest looked up from reference TRBV7-3 and TRBJ2-3, is GAGVSQTPSNKVTEKGKYVELRCDPISGHTALYWYRQSLGQGPEFLIYFQGTGAADDSGLPNDRFFAVRPEGSVSTLKIQRTERGDSAVYLCASSLYGGRTDTQYFGPGTRLTVL.

About this clone: The sample contains more than one DNA sequence encoding this CDR3. The chain recombines TRBV6-6 with TRBJ1-5, with 9 bases lining up with TRBD1. The germline gives CDR1 MNHNY, CDR2 SVGAGI (reference sequence). V was pared by 6 bases and J by 4 bases, with 7 bases of the junction left unmatched. The CDR3 totals 15 residues. The CDR3 sequence is CASSGGTGRNQPQHF. CDR3 DNA sequence: TGTGCCAGCAGCGGGGGGACAGGGCGTAATCAGCCCCAGCATTTT.

This clone was found a few times. The chain has TRBV4-2 and TRBJ2-7; 12 bases are a match to TRBD2. Germline CDR1 LGHNA, CDR2 YNFKEQ. The CDR3 has 17 amino acids. Losses at the gene ends were 0 bases for V and 5 bases for J; bases not matched to a gene: 8. In DNA form, the CDR3 reads TGTGCCAGCAGCCAAGATTTCTACGGACTAGCGGGAAACGAGCAGTACTTC. Amino acid sequence: CASSQDFYGLAGNEQYF.

This sequence joins TRBV7-2 and TRBJ1-3, with 7 bases identical to TRBD1. The trim removed 5 bases at V and 0 bases at J, leaving 7 bases unmatched. Germline-derived CDR1 and CDR2 are SGHTA and FQGNSA. This CDR3 region has 16 residues. As DNA, the CDR3 is TGTGCCAGCAGCGATCAGACAGGGACCTCTGGAAACACCATATATTTT. Translating gives CASSDQTGTSGNTIYF.

V and J are TRBV27 and TRBJ1-1; 9 bases agree with TRBD1. Germline loops: CDR1 MNHEY, CDR2 SMNVEV (reference sequence). J was trimmed by 7 bases and V by 5 bases; bases with no gene match: 5. The CDR3 has 13 amino acids. DNA for the CDR3: TGTGCCAGCAGTCCCCCGGGACAGGGTGAAGCTTTCTTT. It is translated as CASSPPGQGEAFF.

V gene TRBV5-6 combines with J gene TRBJ2-7; 10 nucleotides align to TRBD1. This CDR3 spans 14 amino acids. V was clipped by 3 bases and J by 6 bases; unmatched bases: 6. Per germline, CDR1 SGHDT and CDR2 YYEEEE. CDR3 sequence (DNA): TGTGCCAGCAGCTACGGGACAGGGGTCGGCGAGCAGTACTTC. The encoded protein is CASSYGTGVGEQYF.

The chain couples TRBV7-2 to TRBJ2-5; D not certain. Germline CDR1 and CDR2: SGHTA and FQGNSA. There are 13 residues in the CDR3. V gave up 3 bases and J gave up 1 base, with 6 bases separating them. CDR3 in DNA: TGTGCCAGCAGCTTCTCCTCCCAAGAGACCCAGTACTTC. Translation: CASSFSSQETQYF.

This clone was detected a few times. This chain joins TRBV6-4 and TRBJ1-6; D gene ambiguous. Germline V gene data show CDR1 as MRHNA and CDR2 as SNTAGT. The V gene lost 6 bases and the J gene lost 7 bases, with 16 bases spanning the gap. This CDR3 contains 15 residues. The CDR3 is CASSQRSGPNSPLHF. Here the CDR3 DNA reads TGTGCCAGCAGCCAACGCTCAGGTCCCAATTCACCCCTCCACTTT.

The chain employs TRBV29-1 and TRBJ1-2; tentatively, D is TRBD1 (6 bases). The CDR3 extends over 14 amino acids. V lost 7 bases, J lost 3 bases, and 18 bases lay in between. Germline CDR1 reads SQVTM; CDR2 reads ANQGSEA. The CDR3 loop is CSASEQGVDYGYTF. The CDR3 nucleotides read TGCAGCGCCTCAGAACAGGGCGTTGACTATGGCTACACCTTC.

The J gene is TRBJ2-3, the V gene TRBV18, with 7 nucleotides matching TRBD1. Per the germline V gene, CDR1 is KGHSH and CDR2 is LQKENI. J lost 4 bases, V lost 2 bases, and 6 bases had no gene match. The CDR3 extends over 15 amino acids. Here the CDR3 reads CASSPETGSADTQYF. The DNA of the CDR3 is TGTGCCAGCTCACCAGAGACAGGGTCGGCAGATACGCAGTATTTT.

The chain employs TRBV11-2 and TRBJ2-7, with 10 bases lining up with TRBD2. After removal of 8 bases from V and 6 bases from J, the junction contained 7 bases not matched to a gene. Per germline, CDR1 SGHAT and CDR2 FQNNGV. There are 13 residues in the CDR3. The CDR3 reads CASGVGLATEQYF. The CDR3 DNA follows: TGTGCCAGCGGTGTGGGACTAGCGACCGAGCAGTACTTC.

J is TRBJ2-1 and V is TRBV5-1; 7 bases are a match to TRBD2. With V trimmed by 4 bases and J by 0 bases, 13 bases remained unmatched. Germline lookup yields CDR1 SGHRS and CDR2 YFSETQ. This CDR3 spans 18 amino acids. The CDR3: CASSPAGTTISSYNEQFF. The CDR3 DNA sequence: TGCGCCAGCAGCCCAGCAGGGACTACCATTAGCTCCTACAATGAGCAGTTCTTC.

The chain combines TRBV19 with TRBJ2-7; 7 positions agree with TRBD1. From germline, CDR1 is LNHDA and CDR2 SQIVND (reference sequence). This CDR3 has 13 amino acids. Unmatched junction bases numbered 4, after V lost 5 bases and J lost 3 bases. In DNA form, the CDR3 reads TGTGCCAGTAGTCCGACAGGGTTCTACGAGCAGTACTTC. Its translation: CASSPTGFYEQYF.

The chain employs TRBV3-1 (or the pseudogene TRBV3-2) and TRBJ2-1; TRBD2 aligns across 13 bases. This CDR3 is 16 amino acids long. Looked up from germline, CDR1 is LGHDT and CDR2 is YNNKEL (reference sequence). V lost 3 bases and J lost 4; bases outside the gene matches: 3. CDR3 DNA: TGTGCCAGCAGCCAGACTAGCGGGGGGCTTTACAATGAGCAGTTCTTC. It specifies CASSQTSGGLYNEQFF.

This clone was seen just once. The chain is built from TRBV18 and TRBJ2-1, with TRBD1 matching over 8 bases. CDR1 and CDR2 (germline): KGHSH, LQKENI. The V and J ends lost 3 bases and 1 base, in that order; junction bases with no gene match: 5. This CDR3 comprises 16 residues. The CDR3 region has the DNA TGTGCCAGCTCACCCAGGACAGGGATGTCCTACAATGAGCAGTTCTTC. Amino acids: CASSPRTGMSYNEQFF.

The rearrangement uses TRBV5-6 and TRBJ1-5, with 10 bases matching TRBD1. The CDR3 consists of 16 residues. The ends lost 1 base at V and 2 bases at J; junction bases unmatched: 3. CDR1 and CDR2 (germline): SGHDT, YYEEEE. The CDR3 reads CASSLRGTGGNQPQHF. CDR3 coding DNA: TGTGCCAGCAGCTTGCGCGGGACAGGGGGCAATCAGCCCCAGCATTTT.

The V call is TRBV19, the J call TRBJ1-5; possible D gene TRBD1, 5 bases. The CDR3 spans 14 residues. Trimming cost V 8 bases and J 5 bases, with 16 bases left between them. Germline V gene data show CDR1 as LNHDA and CDR2 as SQIVND (reference sequence). The CDR3 DNA is TGTGCCAGTGAGTTTAGGGGATCGGATCAGCCCCAGCATTTT. Its translation: CASEFRGSDQPQHF.